These T cell receptor beta chains were read from a single sample in a study of OX40 agonist ivuxolimab in advanced cancers. Generated by immunoSEQ multiplex PCR, the TCRdb table keeps only in-frame clones and is missing some. The profile shows approximately 70,000 clones, just over 85% of them singletons. Sequenced here: CD4+ or CD8+ T cells sorted from blood, sampled in a trial of the OX40 agonist ivuxolimab. The receptor source for this set is an adult with an advanced solid tumor such as melanoma, head and neck, liver or kidney cancer. CDR3s include the opening cysteine and the closing phenylalanine or tryptophan. A D gene is named only where the DNA matches it firmly. Size is omitted from some rows. Given values are once, few, many or a class for expanded clones.

TRBJ1-2	TRBV2	.	.	TGTGCCAGTATAAACCTTATGGCAGTAATTAGGAACTATGGCTACACCTTC	CASINLMAVIRNYGYTF
TRBJ1-6	TRBV30	TRBD1	.	TGTGCCTGGGGGGAGGTGACAGGGACCTCACCCCTCCACTTT	CAWGEVTGTSPLHF
TRBJ2-4	TRBV5-5	TRBD1	.	TGTGCCAGCAGCAGATGGGACAGGCAGGAAAATGGAGCCAAAAACATTCAGTACTTC	CASSRWDRQENGAKNIQYF
TRBJ1-4	TRBV28	.	.	TGTGCCAGCAGTTTAGGGGGACCCAATGAAAAACTGTTTTTT	CASSLGGPNEKLFF
TRBJ2-1	TRBV4-1	TRBD1	.	TGCGCCAGCACCCAAGTCGCTGGAAGGGGGCGGAATGAGCAGTTCTTC	CASTQVAGRGRNEQFF
TRBJ2-1	TRBV4-2	TRBD2	.	TGTGCCAGCAGCCAAGATTGGACTAGCGGGGGGGCGGTCGTTGAGCAGTTCTTC	CASSQDWTSGGAVVEQFF
TRBJ2-5	TRBV10-3	.	.	TGTGCCATCAGTGGACAAGACAGCACCCAAGAGACCCAGTACTTC	CAISGQDSTQETQYF
TRBJ1-3	TRBV2	.	.	TGTGCCAGCAGTTCCGACAGGAACTCTGGAAACACCATATATTTT	CASSSDRNSGNTIYF
TRBJ2-5	TRBV9	TRBD2	.	TGTGCCAGCAGCGTAGCTCAGCGGGGGGTACAAGAGACCCAGTACTTC	CASSVAQRGVQETQYF
TRBJ2-3	TRBV9	TRBD2	.	TGTGCCAGCAGCCAGGCTAGCGGGTCAGATACGCAGTATTTT	CASSQASGSDTQYF
TRBJ2-3	TRBV5-6	.	.	TGTGCCAGCAGCTTGAAGGGTACCGACACGCAGTATTTT	CASSLKGTDTQYF
TRBJ1-4	TRBV7-6	.	.	TGTGCCAGCAGCTCCGGGACGGGTCTAGGTGAAAAACTGTTTTTT	CASSSGTGLGEKLFF
TRBJ1-2	TRBV28	TRBD1	.	TGTGCCAGCAGAGCCGGGACAGGGAAGCACGGTGGCTACACCTTC	CASRAGTGKHGGYTF
TRBJ2-1	TRBV6-6	.	.	TGTGCCAGCAGCCCTAGCTCCTACAATGAGCAGTTCTTC	CASSPSSYNEQFF
TRBJ1-2	TRBV29-1	.	.	TGCAGCGTTGAAGACCGGGGCGGCTATGGCTACACCTTC	CSVEDRGGYGYTF
TRBJ1-1	TRBV7-8	.	once	TGTGCCAGCAGCTTAAGTTCCACAGGGATCGGGATGAACACTGAAGCTTTCTTT	CASSLSSTGIGMNTEAFF
TRBJ1-1	TRBV29-1	.	.	TGCGGAGCAGGGCGGATGAACACTGAAGCTTTCTTT	CGAGRMNTEAFF
TRBJ2-1	TRBV7-2	TRBD2	.	TGTGCCAGCAGCCCGGGGACTAGTTACAATGAGCAGTTCTTC	CASSPGTSYNEQFF
TRBJ2-3	TRBV4-2	TRBD1	.	TGTGCCAGCAGCCAAGAAGAGGGGGCGAAAGATACGCAGTATTTT	CASSQEEGAKDTQYF
TRBJ2-1	TRBV28	.	.	TGTGCCAGCATGGTAACAATCTCCTACAATGAGCAGTTCTTC	CASMVTISYNEQFF
TRBJ2-6	TRBV27	TRBD2	.	TGTGCCAGCAGGCTAGCGGGGAGCTCTGGGGCCAACGTCCTGACTTTC	CASRLAGSSGANVLTF
TRBJ1-1	TRBV6-5	TRBD1	medium-sized	TGTGCCAGCAGTTACTCGAGGACAGGGGACACTGAAGCTTTCTTT	CASSYSRTGDTEAFF
TRBJ1-5	TRBV4-1	.	.	TGCGCCAGCAGCCAAGATCCGGGGTTTGGGTACAATCAGCCCCAGCATTTT	CASSQDPGFGYNQPQHF
TRBJ2-1	TRBV15	TRBD1	.	TGTGCCACCAGCGGGAGAGGGGGCGATGAGCAGTTCTTC	CATSGRGGDEQFF
TRBJ1-5	TRBV27	.	.	TGTGCCAGCAGACCCACATTTTTCGTAGGGGTGCCCCAGCATTTT	CASRPTFFVGVPQHF
TRBJ2-3	TRBV11-2	.	.	TGTGCCAGCAGCTTAGTTTTCGAATTCACAGATACGCAGTATTTT	CASSLVFEFTDTQYF
TRBJ1-2	TRBV7-9	.	.	TGTGCCAGCAGCTCCCGTCGGGGCTACACCTTC	CASSSRRGYTF
TRBJ1-2	TRBV19	.	.	TGTGCCAGTAGTCCCCGGGGCGAAAACTATGGCTACACCTTC	CASSPRGENYGYTF
TRBJ1-2	TRBV19	.	.	TGTGCCAGTAGCCACGTCCGGGCCTCCCTAACCAACTATGGCTACACCTTC	CASSHVRASLTNYGYTF
TRBJ2-3	TRBV4-1	TRBD2	.	TGCGCCAGCAGCCAAGGGCGGGGGACTAGCACTAGCACAGATACGCAGTATTTT	CASSQGRGTSTSTDTQYF
TRBJ2-5	TRBV5-8	.	once	TGTGCCAGCAGTCGTCAGCAAGAGACCCAGTACTTC	CASSRQQETQYF
TRBJ1-5	TRBV7-2	.	.	TGTGCCAGCAGCTTAGCGACAGGCGGGCAGCCCCAGCATTTT	CASSLATGGQPQHF
TRBJ1-3	TRBV7-8	.	.	TGTGCCAGCAGCTTCGGAAGTGGGTTCTCTGGAAACACCATATATTTT	CASSFGSGFSGNTIYF
TRBJ1-1	TRBV5-1	.	.	TGCGCCAGCAGGCAAATCGTGGGCCAGGACACTGAAGCTTTCTTT	CASRQIVGQDTEAFF
TRBJ1-1	TRBV7-2	.	.	TGTGCCAGCAGCCAAGGACGGATCACTGAAGCTTTCTTT	CASSQGRITEAFF
TRBJ2-1	TRBV6-5	TRBD1	.	TGTGCCAGCAGTCGAGGGGCAGGGGGCAATGAGCAGTTCTTC	CASSRGAGGNEQFF
TRBJ2-3	TRBV28	.	.	TGTGCCAGCAGTTTAAGTTCCCGGGATTCCACAGATACGCAGTATTTT	CASSLSSRDSTDTQYF
TRBJ2-1	TRBV18	.	.	TGTGCCAGCTCACCACCGTGGGCAGGGAACAATGAGCAGTTCTTC	CASSPPWAGNNEQFF
TRBJ1-2	TRBV2	.	few	TGTGCCAGCACCCCCCGGACAGCGGGGACGGGGGGCTACACCTTC	CASTPRTAGTGGYTF
TRBJ1-5	TRBV15	TRBD1	once	TGTGCCACCAGTAACCACCGGGACAGGGGTTTTAGGAGCAATCAGCCCCAGCATTTT	CATSNHRDRGFRSNQPQHF
TRBJ2-7	TRBV11-2	.	.	TGTGCCAGCAGCTTAGCAGGGGCCTACGAGCAGTACTTC	CASSLAGAYEQYF
TRBJ2-2	TRBV9	.	.	TGTGCCAGCAGCCGGGAGACAATCACCGGGGAGCTGTTTTTT	CASSRETITGELFF
TRBJ1-2	TRBV4-1	.	few	TGCGCCAGCAGCCAGCCCAGGGACCGGACGAGGGGTGGCTACACCTTC	CASSQPRDRTRGGYTF
TRBJ1-1	TRBV19	TRBD1	.	TGTGCCAGTAGTATGGACAGGGGGAACACTGAAGCTTTCTTT	CASSMDRGNTEAFF
TRBJ2-7	TRBV6-9	.	.	TGTGCCGGCAGTCGGGACCCAGACTACGAGCAGTACTTC	CAGSRDPDYEQYF
TRBJ1-1	TRBV2	.	.	TGTGCCAGCAGTGAAAGGCAGTCGAACACTGAAGCTTTCTTT	CASSERQSNTEAFF
TRBJ2-7	TRBV7-9	.	.	TGTGCCAGCAGCTTTACTAGTCGTAGCGAGCAGTACTTC	CASSFTSRSEQYF
TRBJ1-2	TRBV19	.	.	TGTGCCAGTAGTATCGACACTAACTATGGCTACACCTTC	CASSIDTNYGYTF
TRBJ2-1	TRBV29-1	TRBD2	.	TGCAGCGTTGAGACGGGACTAGCGGACTCCTACAATGAGCAGTTCTTC	CSVETGLADSYNEQFF
TRBJ2-7	TRBV7-2	.	.	TGTGCCAGCAGCTTAGGCGGGGGCGGGCGGGAGCAGTACTTC	CASSLGGGGREQYF
TRBJ2-5	TRBV11-2	TRBD2	.	TGTGCCAGCAGCATTAGATCGGGGGGTGGGGTACCTAAGGGTCCCCAGTACTTC	CASSIRSGGGVPKGPQYF
TRBJ1-1	TRBV13	.	.	TGTGCCAGCAGGCGCCGGGTTATGAACACTGAAGCTTTCTTT	CASRRRVMNTEAFF
TRBJ2-3	TRBV30	TRBD2	.	TGTGCTAGGAGAGGGGGAGCGGGGGCCGCGGGGGATACGCAGTATTTT	CARRGGAGAAGDTQYF
TRBJ1-5	TRBV7-2	.	.	TGTGCCAGCAGCTTAGCGACGGGCAATCAGCCCCAGCATTTT	CASSLATGNQPQHF
TRBJ2-5	TRBV19	TRBD1	.	TGTGCCAGTAGTTGGGACAGGGGGCCAAGTGGGACCCAGTACTTC	CASSWDRGPSGTQYF
TRBJ2-1	TRBV7-3	TRBD2	.	TGTGCCAGCAGCTTAGGCCTAGCGGTGGGGGAGCAGTTCTTC	CASSLGLAVGEQFF
TRBJ1-1	TRBV30	.	.	TGTGCCTGGAGTGTATACACTGAAGCTTTCTTT	CAWSVYTEAFF
TRBJ1-5	TRBV6-5	.	once	TGTGCCAGCAGTTACTCAATATTTCAGCCCCAGCATTTT	CASSYSIFQPQHF
TRBJ1-1	TRBV2	.	once	TGTGCCAGCAGTTGGGGGGGAGGCTCGGGCACTGAAGCTTTCTTT	CASSWGGGSGTEAFF
TRBJ2-3	TRBV5-1	.	.	TGCGCCAGCAGCCCTCGGACGGATAGCACAGATACGCAGTATTTT	CASSPRTDSTDTQYF